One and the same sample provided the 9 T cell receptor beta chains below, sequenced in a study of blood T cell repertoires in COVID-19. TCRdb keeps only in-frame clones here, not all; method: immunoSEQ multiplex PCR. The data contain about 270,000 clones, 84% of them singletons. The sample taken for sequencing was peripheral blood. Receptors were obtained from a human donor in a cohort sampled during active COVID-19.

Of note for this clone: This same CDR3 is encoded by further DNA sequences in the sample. CDR3 DNA: TGTGCCAGCAGCTTAGTGGGTCTAGCGGGAGGCACCGGGGAGCTGTTTTTT. Residues: CASSLVGLAGGTGELFF. The genes are TRBV7-2 and TRBJ2-2; 11 bases match TRBD2. V trimming: 1 base; J trimming: 4 bases; junction bases outside the gene matches: 5. The CDR3 is 17 amino acids. CDR1 is SGHTA and CDR2 is FQGNSA in the germline V gene. The full variable domain, with the rest looked up from reference TRBV7-2 and TRBJ2-2, is GAGVSQSPSNKVTEKGKDVELRCDPISGHTALYWYRQSLGQGLEFLIYFQGNSAPDKSGLPSDRFSAERTGGSVSTLTIQRTQQEDSAVYLCASSLVGLAGGTGELFFGEGSRLTVL.

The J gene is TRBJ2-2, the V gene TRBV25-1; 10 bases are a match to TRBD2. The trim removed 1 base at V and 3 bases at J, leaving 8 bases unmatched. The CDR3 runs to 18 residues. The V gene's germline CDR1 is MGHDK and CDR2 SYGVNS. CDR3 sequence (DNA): TGTGCCAGCAGTGAATTGTCTAGCGGGGGACCGGACACCGGGGAGCTGTTTTTT. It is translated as CASSELSSGGPDTGELFF.

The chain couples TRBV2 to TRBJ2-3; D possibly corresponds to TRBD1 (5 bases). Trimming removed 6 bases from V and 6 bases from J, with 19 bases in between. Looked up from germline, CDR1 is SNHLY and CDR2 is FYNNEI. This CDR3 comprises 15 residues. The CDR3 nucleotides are TGTGCCAGCAGAACGACAGCCCCCCTCCTGGATACGCAGTATTTT. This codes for CASRTTAPLLDTQYF.

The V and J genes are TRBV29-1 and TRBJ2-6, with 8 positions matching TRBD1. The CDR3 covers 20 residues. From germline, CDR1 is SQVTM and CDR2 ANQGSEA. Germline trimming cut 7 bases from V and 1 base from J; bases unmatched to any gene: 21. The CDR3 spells CSAREPGTGSEGSGANVLTF. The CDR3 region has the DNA TGCAGCGCCAGAGAACCTGGGACAGGATCGGAAGGGTCTGGGGCCAACGTCCTGACTTTC.

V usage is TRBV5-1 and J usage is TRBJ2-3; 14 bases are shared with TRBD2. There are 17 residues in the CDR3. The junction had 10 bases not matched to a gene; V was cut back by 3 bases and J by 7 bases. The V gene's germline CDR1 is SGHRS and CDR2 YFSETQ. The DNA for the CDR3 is TGCGCCAGCAGCTCTACACCGACTAGCGGGGGGGTAAATACGCAGTATTTT. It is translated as CASSSTPTSGGVNTQYF.

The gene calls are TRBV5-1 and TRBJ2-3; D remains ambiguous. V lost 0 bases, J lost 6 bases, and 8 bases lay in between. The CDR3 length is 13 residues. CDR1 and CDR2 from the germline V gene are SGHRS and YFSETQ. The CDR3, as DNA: TGCGCCAGCAGCTTGGGAAGCCGGGATACGCAGTATTTT. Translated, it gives CASSLGSRDTQYF.

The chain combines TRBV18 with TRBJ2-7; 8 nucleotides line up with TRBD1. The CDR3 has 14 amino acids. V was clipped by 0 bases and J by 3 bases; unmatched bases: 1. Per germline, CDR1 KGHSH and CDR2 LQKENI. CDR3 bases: TGTGCCAGCTCACCACCGGGACAGGTCTACGAGCAGTACTTC. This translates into CASSPPGQVYEQYF.

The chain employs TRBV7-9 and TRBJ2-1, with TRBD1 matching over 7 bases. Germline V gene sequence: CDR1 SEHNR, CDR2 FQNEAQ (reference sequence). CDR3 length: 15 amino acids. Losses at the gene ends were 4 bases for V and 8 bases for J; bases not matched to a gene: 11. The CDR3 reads CASSSLPGGRDEQFF. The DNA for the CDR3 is TGTGCCAGCAGCTCCCTTCCAGGGGGAAGGGATGAGCAGTTCTTC.

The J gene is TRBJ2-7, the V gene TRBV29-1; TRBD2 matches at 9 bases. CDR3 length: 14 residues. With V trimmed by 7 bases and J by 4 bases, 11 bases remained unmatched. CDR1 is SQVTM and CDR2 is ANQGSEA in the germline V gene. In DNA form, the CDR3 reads TGCAGCGCCGCATTAGCGGGAGCAGGTTACGAGCAGTACTTC. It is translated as CSAALAGAGYEQYF.